The 28 T cell receptor beta chains below come from one sample, sequenced in a study of T cell changes during pregnancy in multiple sclerosis. Profiled with immunoSEQ multiplex PCR; TCRdb holds only in-frame clones, not every one. Of approximately 70,000 clones listed, roughly 92% were seen once; the top ten hold approximately 2%. Sequenced material: peripheral blood, taken in the second trimester of pregnancy. These receptors were obtained from a female donor with multiple sclerosis, enrolled in a pregnancy study.

Here the CDR3 reads CASSPSDREYSPLHF. DNA for the CDR3: TGTGCCAGCAGCCCAAGTGACAGGGAGTATTCACCCCTCCACTTT. This rearrangement joins TRBV7-2 to TRBJ1-6, with TRBD1 matching over 7 bases. There are 15 residues in the CDR3. Per the germline V gene, CDR1 is SGHTA and CDR2 is FQGNSA. V gave up 5 bases and J gave up 8 bases; unmatched junction bases: 9.

Here the CDR3 reads CASSRGRGMASDTDTQYF. The CDR3 DNA reads TGTGCCAGCAGCCGGGGGAGGGGAATGGCTAGCGACACAGATACGCAGTATTTT. The chain uses TRBV9 and TRBJ2-3; 7 nucleotides align to TRBD2. The CDR3 contains 18 residues. V lost 4 bases and J lost 2; bases outside the gene matches: 16. The germline V gene encodes CDR1 SGDLS and CDR2 YYNGEE.

The chain links TRBV27 to TRBJ1-2, with a tentative D call TRBD1 (5 bases). The CDR3 contains 17 residues. Germline V gene lookup returns CDR1 MNHEY and CDR2 SMNVEV (reference sequence). The V end lost 5 bases, the J end lost 3 bases, and 22 bases lay between the germline ends. CDR3 amino acids: CASSPMTRPTADYGYTF. The CDR3, as DNA: TGTGCCAGCAGTCCTATGACGAGACCGACAGCCGACTATGGCTACACCTTC.

J is TRBJ1-5 and V is TRBV5-3; 7 bases align to TRBD1. TRBV5-3 is classed as an ORF, of uncertain function. The ends lost 3 bases at V and 0 bases at J; junction bases unmatched: 9. The CDR3 runs to 17 residues. CDR3 loop: CARSSWDSLYSNQPQHF. The DNA for the CDR3 is TGTGCCAGAAGCTCGTGGGACAGCCTATATAGCAATCAGCCCCAGCATTTT.

The gene calls are TRBV7-2 and TRBJ1-5; 7 positions agree with TRBD1. The CDR3 is 16 amino acids. Trimming removed 5 bases from V and 3 bases from J; junction bases left unmatched: 10. CDR1 and CDR2 (germline): SGHTA, FQGNSA. CDR3 region: CASSTRIGTDNQPQHF. CDR3 nucleotides: TGTGCCAGCAGCACTCGAATTGGGACAGACAATCAGCCCCAGCATTTT.

The chain couples TRBV19 to TRBJ1-1; a possible D gene is TRBD1 (5 bases). The CDR3 consists of 17 residues. V was clipped by 7 bases and J by 7 bases, with 28 bases between them. Germline loops: CDR1 LNHDA, CDR2 SQIVND (reference sequence). CDR3 protein: CASTLAGRASSRSEAFF. The CDR3 coding sequence is TGTGCCAGTACTCTAGCAGGGAGGGCCTCTTCTCGTAGTGAAGCTTTCTTT.

This clone has only a few counts. J is TRBJ2-2 and V is TRBV27; 7 bases match TRBD1. V trimming: 0 bases; J trimming: 2 bases; junction bases outside the gene matches: 9. This CDR3 has 18 residues. Germline assignment: CDR1 MNHEY and CDR2 SMNVEV (reference sequence). CDR3 DNA sequence: TGTGCCAGCAGTTTATCAACAAGTCACAGGGGTAACACCGGGGAGCTGTTTTTT. It codes for CASSLSTSHRGNTGELFF.

The chain has TRBV7-2 and TRBJ2-7, with 9 bases aligning to TRBD2. With V trimmed by 5 bases and J by 3 bases, 2 bases remained unmatched. CDR3 size: 13 residues. Germline V gene lookup returns CDR1 SGHTA and CDR2 FQGNSA. The CDR3 spells CASSASGVYEQYF. The CDR3 DNA follows: TGTGCCAGCAGCGCTAGCGGGGTCTACGAGCAGTACTTC.

The DNA for the CDR3 is TGTGCCAGCCGGGAAAGCTCCTATAATTCACCCCTCCACTTT. Translated: CASRESSYNSPLHF. The V call is TRBV2, the J call TRBJ1-6; no clear D. Germline CDR1 reads SNHLY; CDR2 reads FYNNEI. Trimming shortened V by 8 bases and J by 0 bases, and 8 bases separated the two germline ends. The CDR3 consists of 14 residues.

This rearrangement joins TRBV30 to TRBJ1-2; the D gene is possibly TRBD1 (5 bases). With 0 bases removed from V and 4 bases from J, the gap between germline ends came to 12 bases. The CDR3 loop spans 14 amino acids. CDR1 is GTSNPN and CDR2 is SVGIG in the germline V gene (reference sequence). The CDR3 spells CAWSVGAYAYGYTF. Written as DNA, the CDR3 is TGTGCCTGGAGTGTAGGGGCCTACGCCTATGGCTACACCTTC.

V gene TRBV7-8 combines with J gene TRBJ2-1, with D possibly TRBD2 on 6 matching bases. Trimming shortened V by 3 bases and J by 1 base, and 10 bases separated the two germline ends. Germline assignment: CDR1 SGHVS and CDR2 FQNEAQ. This CDR3 has 15 amino acids. The CDR3, as DNA: TGTGCCAGCAGCTTTAGCGGAGTATCCTACAATGAGCAGTTCTTC. Amino acid sequence: CASSFSGVSYNEQFF.

In its sample, this clone was seen a few times. The chain carries TRBV30 and TRBJ1-2; TRBD1 aligns across 7 bases. Germline V gene sequence: CDR1 GTSNPN, CDR2 SVGIG (reference sequence). This CDR3 is built from 14 residues. With V trimmed by 4 bases and J by 5 bases, 10 bases remained unmatched. CDR3 DNA: TGTGCCTGGACGTCGCGAGGGGGCGCGTATGGCTACACCTTC. As protein: CAWTSRGGAYGYTF.

This chain's CDR3 is CASRIGGALMYEQYF. CDR3 coding DNA: TGTGCCAGCAGAATTGGCGGCGCCTTGATGTACGAGCAGTACTTC. The J gene is TRBJ2-7, the V gene TRBV2; D remains unclear. With 6 bases removed from V and 4 bases from J, the gap between germline ends came to 19 bases. The CDR3 loop spans 15 amino acids. Germline V gives CDR1 SNHLY, CDR2 FYNNEI.

The rearrangement uses TRBV18 and TRBJ2-2; D is undetermined. CDR1 is KGHSH and CDR2 is LQKENI in the germline V gene. This CDR3 is 15 amino acids long. The germline V and J ends were trimmed by 2 bases and 2 bases, with 9 bases remaining between them. DNA for the CDR3: TGTGCCAGCTCACCATTTCTCACAAACACCGGGGAGCTGTTTTTT. Translated: CASSPFLTNTGELFF.

The genes are TRBV6-1 and TRBJ1-6; D is ambiguous. Germline CDR1 MNHNS, CDR2 SASEGT. CDR3 length: 14 residues. Trimming removed 5 bases at V and 5 bases at J, with 10 bases between. CDR3 bases: TGTGCCAGCAGTAAAGACACAGATAATTCACCCCTCCACTTT. This gives the protein CASSKDTDNSPLHF.

This clone was seen more than once but under ten times. The rearrangement links TRBV7-2 to TRBJ1-5; a possible D gene is TRBD1 (6 bases). There are 14 residues in the CDR3. With 5 bases removed from V and 2 bases from J, the gap between germline ends came to 10 bases. The germline V gene encodes CDR1 SGHTA and CDR2 FQGNSA. The CDR3 DNA follows: TGTGCCAGCAGCCCGCGGACAGGCAATCAGCCCCAGCATTTT. This sequence encodes CASSPRTGNQPQHF. Filled out from reference TRBV7-2 and TRBJ1-5, the complete variable domain reads GAGVSQSPSNKVTEKGKDVELRCDPISGHTALYWYRQSLGQGLEFLIYFQGNSAPDKSGLPSDRFSAERTGGSVSTLTIQRTQQEDSAVYLCASSPRTGNQPQHFGDGTRLSIL.

Only a few counts were recorded for this clone. This chain connects TRBV28 to TRBJ1-6; 10 bases line up with TRBD1. V shed 4 bases, J shed 8 bases, and the junction held 8 bases outside the gene matches. The CDR3 spans 16 residues. Germline V gene sequence: CDR1 MDHEN, CDR2 SYDVKM. The CDR3 sequence is CASSSPGQGIDSPLHF. In DNA, the CDR3 is TGTGCCAGCAGTTCCCCGGGACAGGGGATAGATTCACCCCTCCACTTT.

V usage is TRBV6-1 and J usage is TRBJ1-2, with 10 bases identical to TRBD1. Germline CDR1 and CDR2: MNHNS and SASEGT. Losses at the gene ends were 2 bases for V and 7 bases for J; bases not matched to a gene: 7. The CDR3 covers 15 residues. The CDR3 is CASSEIMTGGFGYTF. CDR3 nucleotide sequence: TGTGCCAGCAGTGAAATCATGACAGGGGGCTTTGGCTACACCTTC.

Only one count was recorded for this clone. V is TRBV30 and J is TRBJ2-7; D might be TRBD1 (5 bases). This CDR3 contains 13 residues. Germline assignment: CDR1 GTSNPN and CDR2 SVGIG (reference sequence). Between the trimmed V and J ends, which lost 2 bases and 8 bases, there was a span of 16 bases. Here the CDR3 reads CAWSFTGTGQQYF. Written as DNA, the CDR3 is TGTGCCTGGAGTTTTACAGGAACCGGGCAGCAGTACTTC.

V gene TRBV28 combines with J gene TRBJ1-2, with D unclear. The V gene's germline CDR1 is MDHEN and CDR2 SYDVKM. V lost 3 bases and J 5 bases, leaving 13 bases between the germline ends. The CDR3 totals 14 residues. CDR3 DNA: TGTGCCAGCAGTTTGAGGACTCTGGTTTATGGCTACACCTTC. The encoded protein is CASSLRTLVYGYTF.

The chain's CDR3 is CASRTSGRTQYF. CDR3 sequence (DNA): TGTGCCAGCAGGACTAGCGGGAGGACGCAGTACTTC. The chain employs TRBV2 and TRBJ2-7; 13 bases are shared with TRBD2. The CDR3 contains 12 residues. V shed 6 bases and J 9 bases; nucleotides not matched to a gene: 2. Germline CDR1 is SNHLY and CDR2 is FYNNEI.

The CDR3 nucleotides read TGTGCCAGTAGTCATGCCGCGGGGAGAATCTATGGCTACACCTTC. This codes for CASSHAAGRIYGYTF. The chain uses TRBV19 and TRBJ1-2, with unresolved D. Germline V CDR1 and CDR2: LNHDA, SQIVND (reference sequence). V was shortened by 5 bases and J by 4 bases, with 17 bases between the two germline ends. The CDR3 is 15 residues long.

This chain links TRBV28 with TRBJ2-1; possibly TRBD2 for D (5 bases). The CDR3 has 15 residues. V dropped 6 bases and J dropped 6 bases, with 18 bases sitting between them. The germline CDR1 and CDR2 sequences are MDHEN and SYDVKM. The chain's CDR3 is CASSLGDPWANEQFF. The DNA for the CDR3 is TGTGCCAGCAGCCTCGGGGATCCCTGGGCCAATGAGCAGTTCTTC.

This rearrangement joins TRBV4-1 to TRBJ1-1, with D possibly TRBD1 on 5 matching bases. The V and J ends lost 0 bases and 4 bases respectively, with 9 bases between them. This CDR3 comprises 14 residues. Germline loops: CDR1 MGHRA, CDR2 YSYEKL. The CDR3 region has the DNA TGCGCCAGCAGCCAAGATATCCAGGGCACTGAAGCTTTCTTT. Encoded protein: CASSQDIQGTEAFF.

The chain uses TRBV7-8 and TRBJ2-3; the match to TRBD2 covers 8 bases. The CDR3 totals 16 residues. Losses at the gene ends were 3 bases for V and 4 bases for J; bases not matched to a gene: 9. Per germline, CDR1 SGHVS and CDR2 FQNEAQ. Written as DNA, the CDR3 is TGTGCCAGCAGCTTGGGGCGCGGGGGGTTCTCAGATACGCAGTATTTT. Its translation is CASSLGRGGFSDTQYF.

The chain has TRBV11-2 and TRBJ2-3; D might be TRBD1 (6 bases). Trimming cost V 3 bases and J 2 bases, with 12 bases left between them. The CDR3 has 15 residues. From germline, CDR1 is SGHAT and CDR2 FQNNGV. The CDR3 spells CASSFWGRDTDTQYF. Written as DNA, the CDR3 is TGTGCCAGCAGCTTCTGGGGGCGCGACACAGATACGCAGTATTTT.

V is TRBV14 and J is TRBJ2-2, with D possibly TRBD2 on 7 matching bases. V was shortened by 4 bases and J by 1 base, with 13 bases between the two germline ends. The CDR3 has 16 residues. Germline V gives CDR1 SGHDN, CDR2 FVKESK. CDR3 nucleotide sequence: TGTGCCAGCAGCCGGAGGGGGGGCCTGAACACCGGGGAGCTGTTTTTT. It is translated as CASSRRGGLNTGELFF.

The chain has TRBV6-5 and TRBJ2-7; 7 bases map to TRBD1. CDR3 length: 14 amino acids. V lost 10 bases and J lost 1; bases outside the gene matches: 10. The germline CDR1 and CDR2 sequences are MNHEY and SVGAGI. The CDR3 here is CATGRDSNSYEQYF. The CDR3 region has the DNA TGTGCCACCGGTCGGGACAGTAATTCCTACGAGCAGTACTTC.